This is a list of T cell receptor beta chains from one sample in a study of OX40 agonist ivuxolimab in advanced cancers. Sequencing was performed with immunoSEQ multiplex PCR; in TCRdb, only in-frame clones are kept and a portion is missing. Found here are roughly 67,000 clones, nearly 85% of them singletons; the top ten hold 9.5% to 13%. The material sequenced was CD4+ or CD8+ T cells sorted from blood, taken in a trial of the OX40 agonist ivuxolimab. Receptors originate from an adult with an advanced solid tumor such as melanoma, head and neck, liver or kidney cancer. CDR3s include the opening cysteine and the closing phenylalanine or tryptophan. Each record gives: J gene, clone size, D gene, V gene, CDR3 protein, CDR3 DNA. D genes are given only for firm matches. Rows may omit the clone size; those that give it use once, few, many or a size class.

>TRBJ2-2|few|.|TRBV15
CATSRDRQGRITGELFF
TGTGCCACCAGCAGAGATCGGCAGGGGAGAATCACCGGGGAGCTGTTTTTT
>TRBJ1-3|.|.|TRBV6-5
CASRSPGVGGNTIYF
TGTGCCAGCAGATCCCCGGGGGTGGGCGGAAACACCATATATTTT
>TRBJ2-3|once|TRBD2|TRBV30
CAWSGLAADTQYF
TGTGCCTGGAGTGGACTAGCGGCAGATACGCAGTATTTT
>TRBJ2-2|few|.|TRBV19
CASSGDTHTGELFF
TGTGCCAGTAGTGGGGACACCCACACCGGGGAGCTGTTTTTT
>TRBJ2-2|.|TRBD1|TRBV6-5
CASRPRTGIGDELFF
TGTGCCAGCAGGCCCCGGACAGGGATCGGCGACGAGCTGTTTTTT
>TRBJ2-7|few|TRBD1|TRBV2
CASIGTGFSYEQYF
TGTGCCAGCATCGGGACAGGGTTCTCCTACGAGCAGTACTTC
>TRBJ2-6|.|.|TRBV30
CAWSGVSGANVLTF
TGTGCCTGGAGTGGTGTCTCTGGGGCCAACGTCCTGACTTTC
>TRBJ2-2|.|TRBD2|TRBV9
CASSVASGGNTGELFF
TGTGCCAGCAGCGTAGCTAGCGGGGGGAACACCGGGGAGCTGTTTTTT
>TRBJ1-3|once|.|TRBV7-2
CASSRGPPGNTIYF
TGTGCCAGCAGCCGAGGACCCCCTGGAAACACCATATATTTT
>TRBJ2-3|few|TRBD2|TRBV7-3
CASSPSLAGNTNTQYF
TGTGCCAGCAGCCCCTCCTTAGCGGGGAACACGAATACGCAGTATTTT
>TRBJ1-1|.|TRBD1|TRBV19
CASSLGGSNTEAFF
TGTGCCAGTAGTTTAGGGGGCTCGAACACTGAAGCTTTCTTT
>TRBJ1-5|.|.|TRBV19
CASSMVIPNQPQHF
TGTGCCAGTAGTATGGTCATCCCCAATCAGCCCCAGCATTTT
>TRBJ2-6|.|.|TRBV19
CASSIRTDHSGANVLTF
TGTGCCAGTAGTATCCGGACGGACCATTCTGGGGCCAACGTCCTGACTTTC
>TRBJ1-1|.|.|TRBV7-2
CASSPGHSAVTEAFF
TGTGCCAGCAGCCCGGGACACTCGGCGGTCACTGAAGCTTTCTTT
>TRBJ1-2|.|.|TRBV7-2
CASSPPGGANYGYTF
TGTGCCAGCAGCCCCCCGGGAGGGGCTAACTATGGCTACACCTTC
>TRBJ1-1|.|.|TRBV7-9
CASSPSSNRQTNTEAFF
TGTGCCAGCAGCCCATCTTCCAATAGACAGACGAACACTGAAGCTTTCTTT